This TCR beta chain was recorded in a study of beta chain features in type 1 diabetes. Study-level information: Age and gender were similar between patients and healthy donors, as were cell yields. Study-wide points: People with Type 1 diabetes carried modestly yet significantly shorter TCRB CDR3s in all four CD4+ subsets. Among patients, naive, central memory and Treg TCRB repertoires appeared more similar than among healthy donors. It was possible that PCR favored shorter templates, equally so in patients and controls.

This clone was detected only once. The antigen is not known. Expressed TCRB transcripts were sequenced because the entire RNA isolate underwent reverse transcription. TCRdb's table, derived via immunoSEQ multiplex PCR, lists solely in-frame clones and lacks some. The repertoire has about 660,000 clones, over 13% of them found once; the top ten carry 0.03% to 0.045%. The sequence derives from a man between 18 and 29 years old with type 1 diabetes. The sequenced sample consisted of naive CD4+ T cells from blood.

As DNA, the CDR3 is TGTGCCAGCAGCGTAGAACCAGCGGGAACAGATACGCAGTATTTT. Its protein is CASSVEPAGTDTQYF. V is TRBV9 and J is TRBJ2-3; the match to TRBD2 covers 7 bases. Germline loops: CDR1 SGDLS, CDR2 YYNGEE. The CDR3 is 15 residues long. V shed 0 bases, J shed 3 bases, and the junction held 4 bases outside the gene matches.